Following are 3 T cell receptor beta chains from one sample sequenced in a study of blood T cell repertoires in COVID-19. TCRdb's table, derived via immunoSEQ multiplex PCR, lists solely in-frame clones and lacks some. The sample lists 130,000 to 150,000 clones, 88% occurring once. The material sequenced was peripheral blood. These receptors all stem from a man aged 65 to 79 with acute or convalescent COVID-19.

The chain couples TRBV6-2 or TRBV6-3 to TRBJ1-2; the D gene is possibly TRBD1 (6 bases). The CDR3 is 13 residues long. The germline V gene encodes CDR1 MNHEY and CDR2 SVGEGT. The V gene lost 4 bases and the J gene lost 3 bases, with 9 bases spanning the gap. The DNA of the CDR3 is TGTGCCAGCAGTTCACAGGGCGACTATGGCTACACCTTC. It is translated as CASSSQGDYGYTF.

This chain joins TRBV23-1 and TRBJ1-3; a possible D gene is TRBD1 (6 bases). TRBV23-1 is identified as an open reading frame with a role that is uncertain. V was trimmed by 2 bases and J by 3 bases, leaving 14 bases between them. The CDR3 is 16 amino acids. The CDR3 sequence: CASSQPTGRNGNTIYF. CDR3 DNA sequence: TGCGCCAGCAGTCAACCGACAGGACGGAATGGAAACACCATATATTTT.

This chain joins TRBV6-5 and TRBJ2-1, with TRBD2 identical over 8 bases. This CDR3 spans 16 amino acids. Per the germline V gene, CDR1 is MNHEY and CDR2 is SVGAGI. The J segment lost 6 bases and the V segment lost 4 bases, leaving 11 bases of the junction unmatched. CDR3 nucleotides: TGTGCCAGCAGTTTCCCCCGTGGCGGGGGGATCAATGAGCAGTTCTTC. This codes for CASSFPRGGGINEQFF.